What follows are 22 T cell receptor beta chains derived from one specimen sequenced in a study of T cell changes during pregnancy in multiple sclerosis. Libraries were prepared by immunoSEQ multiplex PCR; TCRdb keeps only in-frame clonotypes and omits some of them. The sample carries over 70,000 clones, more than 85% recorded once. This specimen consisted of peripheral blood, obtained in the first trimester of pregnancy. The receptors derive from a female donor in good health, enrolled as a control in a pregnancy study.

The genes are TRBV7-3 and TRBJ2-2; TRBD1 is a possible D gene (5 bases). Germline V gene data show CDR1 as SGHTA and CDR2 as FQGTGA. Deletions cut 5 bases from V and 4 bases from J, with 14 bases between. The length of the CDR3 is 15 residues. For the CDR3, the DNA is TGTGCCAGCAGCCGCCGGCAGGGAAGCACCGGGGAGCTGTTTTTT. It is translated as CASSRRQGSTGELFF.

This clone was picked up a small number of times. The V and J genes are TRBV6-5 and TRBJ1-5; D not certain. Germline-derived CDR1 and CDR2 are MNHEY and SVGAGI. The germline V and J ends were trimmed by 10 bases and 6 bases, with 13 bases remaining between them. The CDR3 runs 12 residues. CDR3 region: CATRGGGQPQHF. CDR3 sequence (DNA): TGTGCCACTCGGGGTGGAGGTCAGCCCCAGCATTTT.

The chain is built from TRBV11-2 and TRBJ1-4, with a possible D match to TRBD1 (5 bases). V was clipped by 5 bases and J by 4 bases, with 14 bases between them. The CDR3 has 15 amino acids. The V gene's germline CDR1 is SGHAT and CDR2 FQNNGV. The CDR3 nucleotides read TGTGCCAGCAGCAAAGACAGTCCCCTTAATGAAAAACTGTTTTTT. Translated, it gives CASSKDSPLNEKLFF.

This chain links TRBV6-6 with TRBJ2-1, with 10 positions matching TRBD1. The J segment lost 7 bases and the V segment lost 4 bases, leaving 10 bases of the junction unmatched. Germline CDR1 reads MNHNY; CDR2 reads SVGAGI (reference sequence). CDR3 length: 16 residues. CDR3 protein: CASSSTTGGKRNEQFF. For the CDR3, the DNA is TGTGCCAGCAGTTCAACGACAGGGGGCAAAAGGAATGAGCAGTTCTTC.

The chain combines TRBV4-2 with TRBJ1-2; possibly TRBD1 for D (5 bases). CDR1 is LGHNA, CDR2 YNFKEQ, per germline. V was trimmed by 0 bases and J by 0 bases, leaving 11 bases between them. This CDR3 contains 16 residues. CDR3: CASSQDSGVANYGYTF. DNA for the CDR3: TGTGCCAGCAGCCAAGATTCGGGGGTGGCTAACTATGGCTACACCTTC.

The CDR3 coding sequence is TGTGCCAGCAGTATAACCCGATCCAGCGAGCAGTACTTC. It codes for CASSITRSSEQYF. The chain recombines TRBV28 with TRBJ2-7; unclear D gene. The CDR3 is made up of 13 amino acids. The V and J ends lost 5 bases and 6 bases respectively, with 14 bases between them. The V gene's germline CDR1 is MDHEN and CDR2 SYDVKM.

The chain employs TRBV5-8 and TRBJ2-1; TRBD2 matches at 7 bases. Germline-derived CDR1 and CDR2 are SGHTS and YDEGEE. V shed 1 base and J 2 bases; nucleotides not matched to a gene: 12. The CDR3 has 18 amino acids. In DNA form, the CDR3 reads TGTGCCAGCAGCTTGTCGAGCGGGGTTTCGTTCGCCTACAATGAGCAGTTCTTC. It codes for CASSLSSGVSFAYNEQFF.

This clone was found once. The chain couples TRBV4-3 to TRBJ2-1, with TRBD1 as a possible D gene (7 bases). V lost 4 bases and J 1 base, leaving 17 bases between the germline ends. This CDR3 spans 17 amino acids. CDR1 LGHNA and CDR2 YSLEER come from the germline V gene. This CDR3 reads CASSRRGRGGSYNEQFF. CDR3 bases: TGCGCCAGCAGCCGAAGGGGGCGAGGGGGGTCCTACAATGAGCAGTTCTTC.

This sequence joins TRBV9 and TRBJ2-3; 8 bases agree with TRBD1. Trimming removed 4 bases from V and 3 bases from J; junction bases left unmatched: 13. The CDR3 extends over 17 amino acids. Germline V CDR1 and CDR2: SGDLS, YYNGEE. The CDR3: CASSSPQGAGLTDTQYF. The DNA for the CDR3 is TGTGCCAGCAGCTCGCCTCAGGGGGCTGGTTTAACAGATACGCAGTATTTT.

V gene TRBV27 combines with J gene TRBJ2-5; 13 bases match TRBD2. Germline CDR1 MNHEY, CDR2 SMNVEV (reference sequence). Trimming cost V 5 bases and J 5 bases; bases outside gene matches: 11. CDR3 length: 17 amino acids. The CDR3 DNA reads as TGTGCCAGCAGTCGCGGGACTAGCGGGGATGATTGGGAGACCCAGTACTTC. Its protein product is CASSRGTSGDDWETQYF.

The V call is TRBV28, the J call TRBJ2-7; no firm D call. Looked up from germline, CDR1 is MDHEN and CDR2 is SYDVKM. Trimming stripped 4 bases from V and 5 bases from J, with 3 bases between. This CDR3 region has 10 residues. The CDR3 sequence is CASSSNEQYF. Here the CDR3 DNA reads TGTGCCAGCAGTTCCAACGAGCAGTACTTC.

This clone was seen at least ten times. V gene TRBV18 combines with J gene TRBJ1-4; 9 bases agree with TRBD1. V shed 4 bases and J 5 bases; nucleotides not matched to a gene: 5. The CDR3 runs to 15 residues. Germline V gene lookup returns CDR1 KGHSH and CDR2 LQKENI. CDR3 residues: CASSRTGTGNEKLFF. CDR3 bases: TGTGCCAGCTCACGCACCGGGACAGGGAATGAAAAACTGTTTTTT.

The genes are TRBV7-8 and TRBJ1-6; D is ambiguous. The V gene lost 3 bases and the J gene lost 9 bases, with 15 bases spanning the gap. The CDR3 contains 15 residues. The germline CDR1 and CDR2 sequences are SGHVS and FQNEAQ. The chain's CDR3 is CASSFGDPFGSPLHF. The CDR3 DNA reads TGTGCCAGCAGCTTTGGAGACCCGTTCGGTTCACCCCTCCACTTT.

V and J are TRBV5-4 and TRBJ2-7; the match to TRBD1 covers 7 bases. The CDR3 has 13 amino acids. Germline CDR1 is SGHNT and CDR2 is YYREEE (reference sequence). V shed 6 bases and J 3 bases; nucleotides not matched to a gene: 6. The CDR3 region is CASNRQGNYEQYF. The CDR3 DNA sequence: TGTGCCAGCAACAGACAGGGTAACTACGAGCAGTACTTC. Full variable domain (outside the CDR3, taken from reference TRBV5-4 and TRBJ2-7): ETGVTQSPTHLIKTRGQQVTLRCSSQSGHNTVSWYQQALGQGPQFIFQYYREEENGRGNFPPRFSGLQFPNYSSELNVNALELDDSALYLCASNRQGNYEQYFGPGTRLTVT.

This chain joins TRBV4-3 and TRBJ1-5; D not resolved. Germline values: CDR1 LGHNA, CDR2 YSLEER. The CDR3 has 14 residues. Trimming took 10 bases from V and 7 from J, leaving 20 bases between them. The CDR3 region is CANRGGPMGQPQHF. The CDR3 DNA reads TGCGCCAACCGAGGAGGGCCCATGGGACAGCCCCAGCATTTT.

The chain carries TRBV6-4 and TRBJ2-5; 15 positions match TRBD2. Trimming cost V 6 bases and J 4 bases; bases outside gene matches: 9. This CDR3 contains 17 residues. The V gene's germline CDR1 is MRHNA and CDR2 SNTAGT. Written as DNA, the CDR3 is TGTGCCAGCAGGAGGGGGACTAGCGGGGGGCTTGTAGAGACCCAGTACTTC. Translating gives CASRRGTSGGLVETQYF.

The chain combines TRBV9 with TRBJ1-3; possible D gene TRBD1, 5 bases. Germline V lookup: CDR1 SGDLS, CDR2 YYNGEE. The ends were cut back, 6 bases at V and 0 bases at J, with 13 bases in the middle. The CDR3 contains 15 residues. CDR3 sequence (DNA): TGTGCCAGCACGCGGGAGGGGTACTCTGGAAACACCATATATTTT. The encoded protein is CASTREGYSGNTIYF.

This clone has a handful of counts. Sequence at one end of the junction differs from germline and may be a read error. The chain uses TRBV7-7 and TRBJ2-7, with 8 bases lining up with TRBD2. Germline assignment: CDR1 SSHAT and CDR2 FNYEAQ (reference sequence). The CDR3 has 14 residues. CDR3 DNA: TGTGCTAGCAGCCCTAGCGGGCGGGCAGAGGAGCAGTACTTC. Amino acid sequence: CASSPSGRAEEQYF.

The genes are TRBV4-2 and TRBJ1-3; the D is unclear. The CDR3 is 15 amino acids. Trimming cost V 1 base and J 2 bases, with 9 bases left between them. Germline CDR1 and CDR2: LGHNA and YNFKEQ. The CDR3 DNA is TGTGCCAGCAGCCAAGGGGCAGCTACTGGAAACACCATATATTTT. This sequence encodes CASSQGAATGNTIYF.

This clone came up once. This CDR3 reads CASSQEGQGFGGAKNIQYF. CDR3 DNA sequence: TGCGCCAGCAGCCAAGAAGGACAGGGTTTCGGGGGAGCCAAAAACATTCAGTACTTC. J is TRBJ2-4 and V is TRBV4-3; TRBD1 matches 8 bases. J lost 0 bases, V lost 0 bases, and 10 bases had no gene match. The CDR3 covers 19 residues. Per germline, CDR1 LGHNA and CDR2 YSLEER.

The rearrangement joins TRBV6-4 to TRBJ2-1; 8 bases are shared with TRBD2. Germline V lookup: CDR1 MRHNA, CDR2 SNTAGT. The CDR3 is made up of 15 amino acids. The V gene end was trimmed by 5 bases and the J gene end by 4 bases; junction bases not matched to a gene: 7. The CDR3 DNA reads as TGTGCCAGCAGTCTGGGTAGCGGGACATACAATGAGCAGTTCTTC. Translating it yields CASSLGSGTYNEQFF.

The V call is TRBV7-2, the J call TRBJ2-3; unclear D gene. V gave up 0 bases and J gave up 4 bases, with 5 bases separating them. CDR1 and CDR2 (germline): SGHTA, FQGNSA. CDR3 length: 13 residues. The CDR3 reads CASSLAASDTQYF. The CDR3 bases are TGTGCCAGCAGCTTAGCGGCCTCAGATACGCAGTATTTT. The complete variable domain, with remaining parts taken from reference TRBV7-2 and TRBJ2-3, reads GAGVSQSPSNKVTEKGKDVELRCDPISGHTALYWYRQSLGQGLEFLIYFQGNSAPDKSGLPSDRFSAERTGGSVSTLTIQRTQQEDSAVYLCASSLAASDTQYFGPGTRLTVL.